This TCR beta chain was recorded in a study of cytomegalovirus exposure and HLA in healthy donors. This CDR3 contains 15 residues. Germline CDR1 and CDR2: MDHEN and SYDVKM. Between the trimmed V and J ends, which lost 7 bases and 1 base, there was a span of 14 bases. The PCR used 60 Vbeta and 13 Jbeta primers. The table came from immunoSEQ multiplex PCR; TCRdb's copy has only in-frame clones and leaves some out. The sample records about 150,000 clones, 61% being singletons. Study-wide points: An assumption of roughly uniform sequencing depth across donors underlay the presence/absence analyses. With further analysis later on, most CMV-associated TCR beta chains appeared HLA-restricted. An analysis was carried out at a later point. It showed that HLA-associated TCR beta chains were more clonally expanded than equally common non-associated chains.

As concerns this clone: What it recognizes is unknown.

J is TRBJ1-5 and V is TRBV28; D not resolved. Sequencing input: PBMCs. The source is a male donor in good health and CMV-seronegative. The CDR3 here is CASNSGIRSNQPQHF. The CDR3 DNA is TGTGCCAGCAACTCCGGGATACGGAGCAATCAGCCCCAGCATTTT.